This T cell receptor beta chain was sequenced for a study of metastatic and nonmetastatic thyroid tumors. About the research overall: Blood and tumor or nodule tissue repertoires from malignant and benign thyroid patients were compared.

TCRdb re-called the PCR reads with MiXCR. This sample has about 9,600 clones, with less than 40% found just once. This clone was seen only a few times. The antigen is unknown. No patient had received any treatment before thyroid surgery. Overall study results and limits: In blood and tumor, TCR beta diversity was reportedly significantly higher in malignant thyroid tumors than in benign nodules.

This sequence was found in a female donor with papillary thyroid cancer or a benign thyroid nodule (not recorded which). Some clones in this sample may be carry-over from other donors' samples. The specimen was tumor tissue.

The CDR3 reads CASSLGGQGAKLFF. CDR3 nucleotide sequence: TGTGCCAGCAGTTTAGGGGGACAGGGGGCAAAACTGTTTTTT. The V and J genes are TRBV28 and TRBJ1-4; TRBD1 matches 12 bases. Losses at the gene ends were 2 bases for V and 10 bases for J; bases not matched to a gene: 2. The germline V gene has CDR1 MDHEN and CDR2 SYDVKM. The CDR3 is 14 residues long.